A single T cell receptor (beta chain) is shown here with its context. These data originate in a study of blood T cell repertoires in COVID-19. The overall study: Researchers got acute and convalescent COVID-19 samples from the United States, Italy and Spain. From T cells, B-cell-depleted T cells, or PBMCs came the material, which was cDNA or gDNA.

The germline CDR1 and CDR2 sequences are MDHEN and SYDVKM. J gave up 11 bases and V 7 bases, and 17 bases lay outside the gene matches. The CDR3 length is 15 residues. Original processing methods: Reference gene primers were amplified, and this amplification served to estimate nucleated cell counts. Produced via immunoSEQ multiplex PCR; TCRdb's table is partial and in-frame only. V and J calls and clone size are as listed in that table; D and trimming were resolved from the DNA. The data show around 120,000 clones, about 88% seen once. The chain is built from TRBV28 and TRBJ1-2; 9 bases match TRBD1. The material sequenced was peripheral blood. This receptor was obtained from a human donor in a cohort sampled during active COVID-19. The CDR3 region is CASIPPPGQGEGYTF. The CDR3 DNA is TGTGCCAGCATCCCGCCCCCGGGACAGGGTGAAGGGTACACCTTC.